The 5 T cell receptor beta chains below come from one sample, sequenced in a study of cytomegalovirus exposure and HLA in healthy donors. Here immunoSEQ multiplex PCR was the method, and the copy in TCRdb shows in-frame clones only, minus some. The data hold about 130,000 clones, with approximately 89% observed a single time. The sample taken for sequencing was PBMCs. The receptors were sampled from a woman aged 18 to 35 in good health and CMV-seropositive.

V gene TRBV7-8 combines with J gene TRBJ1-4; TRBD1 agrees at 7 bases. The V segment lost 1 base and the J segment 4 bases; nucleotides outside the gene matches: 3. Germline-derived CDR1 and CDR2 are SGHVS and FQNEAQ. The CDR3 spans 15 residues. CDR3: CASSLDTGVNEKLFF. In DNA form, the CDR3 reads TGTGCCAGCAGCTTAGATACAGGGGTTAATGAAAAACTGTTTTTT. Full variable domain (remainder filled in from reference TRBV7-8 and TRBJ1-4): GAGVSQSPRYKVAKRGQDVALRCDPISGHVSLFWYQQALGQGPEFLTYFQNEAQLDKSGLPSDRFFAERPEGSVSTLKIQRTQQEDSAVYLCASSLDTGVNEKLFFGSGTQLSVL.

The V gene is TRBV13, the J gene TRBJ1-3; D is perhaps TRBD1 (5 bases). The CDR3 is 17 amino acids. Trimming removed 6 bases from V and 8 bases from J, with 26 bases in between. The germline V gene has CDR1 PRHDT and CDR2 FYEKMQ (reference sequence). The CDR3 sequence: CASSSGGKARVRDTIYF. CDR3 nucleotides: TGTGCCAGCAGTTCCGGGGGGAAGGCCAGGGTTCGGGACACCATATATTTT.

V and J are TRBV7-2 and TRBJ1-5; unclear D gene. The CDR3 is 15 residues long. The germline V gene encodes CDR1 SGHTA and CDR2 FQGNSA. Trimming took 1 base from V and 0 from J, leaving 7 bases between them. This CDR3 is CASSLDIFSNQPQHF. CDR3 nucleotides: TGTGCCAGCAGCTTAGACATCTTTAGCAATCAGCCCCAGCATTTT.

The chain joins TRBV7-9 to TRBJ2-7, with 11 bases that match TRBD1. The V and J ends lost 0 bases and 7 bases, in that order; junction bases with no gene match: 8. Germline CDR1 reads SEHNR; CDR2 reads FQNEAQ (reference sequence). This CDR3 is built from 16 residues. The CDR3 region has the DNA TGTGCCAGCAGCTTAGCGCCGGACAGGGGGCCGGGGGAGCAGTACTTC. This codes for CASSLAPDRGPGEQYF.

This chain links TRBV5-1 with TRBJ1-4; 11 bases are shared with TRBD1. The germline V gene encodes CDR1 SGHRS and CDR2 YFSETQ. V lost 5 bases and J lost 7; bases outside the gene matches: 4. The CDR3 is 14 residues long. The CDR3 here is CASSSGTGGEKLFF. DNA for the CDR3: TGCGCCAGCAGTTCCGGGACAGGGGGTGAAAAACTGTTTTTT.